These T cell receptor beta chains were read from a single sample in a study of T cell responses to AZD1222 COVID-19 vaccine. TCRdb's copy holds only in-frame clones and misses some; the assay was immunoSEQ multiplex PCR. Of some 190,000 clones in the sample, approximately 90% were seen once. The sample was peripheral blood, taken on day 0 of AZD1222 vaccination. These receptors all come from an adult in good health. Both conserved end residues are part of each CDR3. D genes are given only for firm matches. The size of a clone is reported for some rows only, either as once, few or many, or as a class for expanded clones.

>TRBJ2-7|.|.|TRBV7-2
TGTGCCAGCAGCACACAGGTGGGGGGATACGAGCAGTACTTC
CASSTQVGGYEQYF
>TRBJ1-2|TRBD1|.|TRBV9
TGTGCCAGCAGCGTGGGGGACAGGAGCCCCTATCAAGATGGCTACACCTTC
CASSVGDRSPYQDGYTF
>TRBJ2-1|.|.|TRBV4-1
TGCGCCAGCAGCCCCAGCGGCGACAATGAGCAGTTCTTC
CASSPSGDNEQFF
>TRBJ2-4|.|.|TRBV20-1
TGCAGTGCTAGTCCTAGCACAGGGCGGGTCAACATTCAGTACTTC
CSASPSTGRVNIQYF
>TRBJ1-5|TRBD1|once|TRBV18
TGTGCCAGCTCACCACGGGGTTCCGGGACAGGGGCCTATCAGCCCCAGCATTTT
CASSPRGSGTGAYQPQHF
>TRBJ2-3|TRBD2|.|TRBV7-9
TGTGCCAGCAGCCCGGGACTAGCGGGGGCTGCCGATACGCAGTATTTT
CASSPGLAGAADTQYF
>TRBJ1-1|.|.|TRBV3-1/TRBV3-2
TGTGCCAGCAGCCAAGCAGGCCTTGTCGCTGAAGCTTTCTTT
CASSQAGLVAEAFF
>TRBJ2-1|TRBD1|once|TRBV3-1/TRBV3-2
TGTGCCAGCAGCGAAGGGACAGGAGGCAGTGAGCAGTTCTTC
CASSEGTGGSEQFF
>TRBJ2-5|TRBD1|.|TRBV28
TGTGCCAGCAGTGATGGGACAGATCAAGAGACCCAGTACTTC
CASSDGTDQETQYF
>TRBJ1-1|.|.|TRBV19
TGTGCCAGTAGTGCTATCCAAGGGGCGGAGAACACTGAAGCTTTCTTT
CASSAIQGAENTEAFF
>TRBJ1-5|.|.|TRBV18
TGTGCCAGCTCAGGGAGGGAGGACCAGCCCCAGCATTTT
CASSGREDQPQHF
>TRBJ1-1|.|.|TRBV7-9
TGTGCCAGCAGCTGGGGCCGGTTAACGGAAACTGAAGCTTTCTTT
CASSWGRLTETEAFF
>TRBJ1-3|.|.|TRBV11-2
TGTGCCAGCAGGCCGGGACACTCTGGAAACACCATATATTTT
CASRPGHSGNTIYF
>TRBJ1-6|.|.|TRBV9
TGTGCCAGCAGCGTAGGAGATCCGCGGGCGCCTAATTCACCCCTCCACTTT
CASSVGDPRAPNSPLHF
>TRBJ2-3|.|.|TRBV24-1
TGTGCCACCAGTCGGACTACCCTGAGCACAGATACGCAGTATTTT
CATSRTTLSTDTQYF
>TRBJ2-2|.|.|TRBV5-4
TGTGCCAGCAGCCACGGTAGCGGGGAGCTGTTTTTT
CASSHGSGELFF
>TRBJ1-2|.|.|TRBV2
TGTGCCAGCCCCCATGGGAATGGCTACACCTTC
CASPHGNGYTF
>TRBJ2-2|TRBD2|once|TRBV27
TGTGCCAGCAGACCTCAATGGGGACGCCTAGCGGGGACGGGGGAGCTGTTTTTT
CASRPQWGRLAGTGELFF
>TRBJ1-5|TRBD1|.|TRBV7-2
TGTGCCAGCAGCCTCAGACAGGGGGCAGTGCAGCCCCAGCATTTT
CASSLRQGAVQPQHF
>TRBJ2-7|.|.|TRBV28
TGTGCCAGCATCCAGGGGAGCTCCTACGAGCAGTACTTC
CASIQGSSYEQYF
>TRBJ1-2|.|.|TRBV18
TGTGCCAGCTCACCTGGGGACGGATATGGCTACACCTTC
CASSPGDGYGYTF
>TRBJ2-6|.|.|TRBV21-1
TGTGCCAGCAGCAACAGGGTCTCTGGGGCCAACGTCCTGACTTTC
CASSNRVSGANVLTF
>TRBJ1-5|.|.|TRBV20-1
TGCAGTGCTAGTAAGGACAGCTACAATCAGCCCCAGCATTTT
CSASKDSYNQPQHF
>TRBJ2-7|.|.|TRBV14
TGTGCCAGCAGCCAAGAGAGGTCGAAGCAGTACTTC
CASSQERSKQYF
>TRBJ1-5|.|few|TRBV4-3
TGCGCCAGCAGCCCTACTTTAAGCAATCAGCCCCAGCATTTT
CASSPTLSNQPQHF
>TRBJ1-5|.|.|TRBV15
TGTGCCACCAGCAGAGAAGTTAGGGGTCCCCAGCATTTT
CATSREVRGPQHF
>TRBJ2-2|TRBD1|.|TRBV2
TGTGCCAGCAGTCGACAGGGGGCCGACACCGGGGAGCTGTTTTTT
CASSRQGADTGELFF
>TRBJ2-1|TRBD1|.|TRBV7-6
TGTGCCAGCAGCACCCAACCGGGACAGGGCGATAATGAGCAGTTCTTC
CASSTQPGQGDNEQFF
>TRBJ2-7|.|.|TRBV27
TGTGCCAGCAGTTCGGTCAGGGACGGTTACGAGCAGTACTTC
CASSSVRDGYEQYF
>TRBJ2-7|.|.|TRBV7-9
TGTGCCAGCAGCTTACCAGGGTCCTACGAGCAGTACTTC
CASSLPGSYEQYF
>TRBJ1-1|.|.|TRBV11-2
TGTGCCAGCAGCTTAGAAATGGCCGGGAACACTGAAGCTTTCTTT
CASSLEMAGNTEAFF
>TRBJ1-2|.|.|TRBV7-9
TGTGCCAGCTCTCCGGCAGGGAACAACTATGGCTACACCTTC
CASSPAGNNYGYTF
>TRBJ2-3|.|.|TRBV7-2
TGTGCCAGCAGCTTAGTCATCCGGGATACGCAGTATTTT
CASSLVIRDTQYF
>TRBJ2-3|.|.|TRBV24-1
TGTGCCACCAGTGCCACGGAGACGGGAGATACGCAGTATTTT
CATSATETGDTQYF
>TRBJ1-5|.|.|TRBV7-2
TGTGCCAGCAGCTTAGGGGCGGGTGGTCAGCCCCAGCATTTT
CASSLGAGGQPQHF
>TRBJ1-5|.|.|TRBV27
TGTGCCAGCAGTTTACTACAGGGATATCAGCCCCAGCATTTT
CASSLLQGYQPQHF
>TRBJ2-2|TRBD1|.|TRBV10-2
TGCGCCAGCAGAAGACAGGGGAACACCGGGGAGCTGTTTTTT
CASRRQGNTGELFF
>TRBJ2-2|.|.|TRBV27
TGTGCCAGCAGCCTTCAGGGAAACACCGGGGAGCTGTTTTTT
CASSLQGNTGELFF
>TRBJ1-6|.|few|TRBV4-3
TGCGCCAGCAGCCAAGGCAGGGGTTCGTCACCCCTCCACTTT
CASSQGRGSSPLHF
>TRBJ2-7|.|.|TRBV27
TGTGCCAGCAGCTGGGGGGGGGCCTCCTACGAGCAGTACTTC
CASSWGGASYEQYF
>TRBJ2-2|.|.|TRBV25-1
TGTGCCAGCAGTGCTTGGGACTCCCTAAAGGAGCTGTTTTTT
CASSAWDSLKELFF
>TRBJ2-2|.|.|TRBV10-1
TGCGCCAGCAGTGAGTCGACTCTGGCACCGAACACCGGGGAGCTGTTTTTT
CASSESTLAPNTGELFF
>TRBJ1-5|.|once|TRBV10-2
TGCGCCAGCAGTGTGAGTAGCAATCAGCCCCAGCATTTT
CASSVSSNQPQHF
>TRBJ1-2|.|.|TRBV7-9
TGTGCCAGCAGCTTAGGGGGACCGTATGGCTACACCTTC
CASSLGGPYGYTF
>TRBJ1-6|TRBD1|.|TRBV5-1
TGCGCCAGCAGCTTGGGGGGACAGCCAAATAATTCACCCCTCCACTTT
CASSLGGQPNNSPLHF
>TRBJ1-4|TRBD1|.|TRBV5-4
TGTGCCAGCAGCTCGGGACAGTCCCCCGGAGAGATTAATGAAAAACTGTTTTTT
CASSSGQSPGEINEKLFF
>TRBJ2-1|TRBD2|.|TRBV11-3
TGTGCCACCGCCGAACGCGGGGGGGTAAACAATGAGCAGTTCTTC
CATAERGGVNNEQFF
>TRBJ1-5|.|.|TRBV7-2
TGTGCCAGCAGCTTAGTGGGCAGGGTCCATCATTTT
CASSLVGRVHHF
>TRBJ2-7|.|.|TRBV15
TGTGCCACCAGCAGAGATCTCGATCGGGTCAAGGAAACCTACGAGCAGTACTTC
CATSRDLDRVKETYEQYF
>TRBJ2-5|TRBD2|.|TRBV5-1
TGCGCCAGCAGCTCCCCAGCGGGAGGACTTCAAGAGACCCAGTACTTC
CASSSPAGGLQETQYF
>TRBJ1-5|.|.|TRBV27
TGTGCCAGCAGTTTACCCAATCAGCCCCAGCATTTT
CASSLPNQPQHF
>TRBJ2-3|.|.|TRBV2
TGTGCCAGCAAGGTGGAGCGCACAGATACGCAGTATTTT
CASKVERTDTQYF
>TRBJ1-1|.|.|TRBV6-5
TGTGCCAGCAGTTTGACAGCCAATATGAACACTGAAGCTTTCTTT
CASSLTANMNTEAFF
>TRBJ2-1|TRBD2|.|TRBV20-1
TGCAGTGCTAGTAGCGGGGGGGGCTACAATGAGCAGTTCTTC
CSASSGGGYNEQFF
>TRBJ2-5|.|.|TRBV27
TGTGCCAGCAGTCGTGTGGGGGAGAAGGAGACCCAGTACTTC
CASSRVGEKETQYF
>TRBJ1-2|.|.|TRBV28
TGTGCCAGCAGTTTATCACAGCCCTATGGCTACACCTTC
CASSLSQPYGYTF
>TRBJ2-7|.|.|TRBV9
TGTGCCAGCAGCCCCCAGGTATCCCCGGGACACGAGCAGTACTTC
CASSPQVSPGHEQYF